Below are 21 T cell receptor beta chains sequenced from a single sample in a study of T cells after yellow fever vaccination. TCRdb reprocessed the 5' RACE reads with MiXCR, giving one entry per CDR3 protein. Of roughly 170,000 distinct CDR3 sequences listed, around 9.7% were seen once; the top ten hold roughly 40%. Sample: CD8+ T cells sorted from PBMCs, taken 45 days after the yellow fever booster vaccination. Receptors originate from a young man who received the YFV17D yellow fever vaccine.

This clonotype has more than one count but fewer than ten. This rearrangement joins TRBV4-3 to TRBJ2-2; no definite D call. Germline CDR1 reads LGHNA; CDR2 reads YSLEER. CDR3 size: 17 residues. V shed 0 bases and J shed 0 bases, with 11 bases lying between them. The CDR3 loop is CASSQDLPPPNTGELFF. The DNA for the CDR3 is TGCGCCAGCAGCCAAGATCTCCCACCTCCGAACACCGGGGAGCTGTTTTTT.

This clonotype was seen a few times. V gene TRBV12-3 or TRBV12-4 combines with J gene TRBJ2-7, with D unresolved. V shed 6 bases and J shed 4 bases, with 13 bases lying between them. This CDR3 is 13 amino acids long. Here the CDR3 reads CASSPAGPYEQYV. CDR3 DNA sequence: TGTGCCAGCAGCCCGGCCGGACCTTACGAGCAGTACGTC.

This clonotype was seen at least ten times. The J gene is TRBJ2-2, the V gene TRBV7-9, with no clear D. Trimming stripped 3 bases from V and 6 bases from J, with 5 bases between. Germline CDR1 reads SEHNR; CDR2 reads FQNEAQ (reference sequence). The CDR3 runs to 12 residues. CDR3: CASSLGSGELFF. DNA of the CDR3: TGTGCCAGCAGCTTGGGATCCGGGGAGCTGTTTTTT.

The sample holds a few counts of this clonotype. The genes are TRBV29-1 and TRBJ2-5; D possibly corresponds to TRBD1 (7 bases). In germline, CDR1 is SQVTM, CDR2 ANQGSEA. The CDR3 is 14 amino acids. V lost 4 bases, J lost 0 bases, and 12 bases lay in between. In DNA form, the CDR3 reads TGCAGCGTTGTCGGCAGGGGGGACCAAGAGACCCAGTACTTC. Residues: CSVVGRGDQETQYF.

This clonotype has a handful of counts. V usage is TRBV10-3 and J usage is TRBJ2-6, with a tentative D call TRBD1 (6 bases). The V and J ends lost 7 bases and 2 bases respectively, with 12 bases between them. This CDR3 has 15 residues. Germline V gives CDR1 ENHRY, CDR2 SYGVKD. The CDR3: CAIMSWGPGANVLTF. In nucleotides, the CDR3 is TGTGCCATCATGAGTTGGGGGCCTGGGGCCAACGTCCTGACTTTC.

This clonotype is medium-sized (0.01 to 0.1%). The chain carries TRBV6-4 and TRBJ2-3, with TRBD2 matching over 8 bases. V lost 3 bases to trimming and J lost 1 base; unmatched junction nucleotides: 3. In germline, CDR1 is MRHNA, CDR2 SNTAGT. This CDR3 region has 15 residues. The CDR3 DNA is TGTGCCAGCAGTGAGGGTAGCGGGGGCACAGATACGCAGTATTTT. Residues: CASSEGSGGTDTQYF.

CDR3 protein: CASSQAQAGDYNEQFF. CDR3 coding DNA: TGCGCCAGCAGCCAAGCTCAGGCGGGGGACTACAATGAGCAGTTCTTC. The chain has TRBV4-3 and TRBJ2-1; 7 positions agree with TRBD2. V lost 1 base to trimming and J lost 3 bases; unmatched junction nucleotides: 6. The CDR3 spans 16 residues. The V gene's germline CDR1 is LGHNA and CDR2 YSLEER.

This clonotype was detected many times. The junction departs from the called germline gene at one end, perhaps through a read error. The rearrangement uses TRBV12-3 or TRBV12-4 and TRBJ2-3; D unclear. The CDR3 loop spans 13 amino acids. The CDR3 spells CASSLGSTDTQYF. The CDR3 coding sequence is TGCGCCAGCAGCTTGGGCTCAACAGATACGCAGTATTTT.

J is TRBJ1-2 and V is TRBV5-5; TRBD1 matches at 7 bases. V was clipped by 2 bases and J by 3 bases; unmatched bases: 7. Germline CDR1 SGHKS, CDR2 YYEKEE (reference sequence). The CDR3 is 15 residues long. The CDR3 nucleotides are TGTGCCAGCAGCTTTGACAGGGTTCCTGACTATGGCTACACCTTC. It encodes CASSFDRVPDYGYTF.

The sample holds a few counts of this clonotype. The V and J genes are TRBV5-8 and TRBJ2-7; 7 positions agree with TRBD1. The germline gives CDR1 SGHTS, CDR2 YDEGEE. V shed 5 bases and J 10 bases; nucleotides not matched to a gene: 9. This CDR3 spans 12 amino acids. CDR3 sequence: CASRLSRQGQYF. In nucleotides, the CDR3 is TGTGCCAGCAGGCTATCCCGACAGGGACAGTACTTC. Complete variable domain (other parts from reference TRBV5-8 and TRBJ2-7): EAGVTQSPTHLIKTRGQQATLRCSPISGHTSVYWYQQALGLGLQFLLWYDEGEERNRGNFPPRFSGRQFPNYSSELNVNALELEDSALYLCASRLSRQGQYFGPGTRLTVT.

This clonotype was detected ten times or more. This chain joins TRBV5-1 and TRBJ2-4; maybe TRBD2 (7 bases). Germline CDR1 is SGHRS and CDR2 is YFSETQ. The ends were cut back, 2 bases at V and 1 base at J, with 10 bases in the middle. The CDR3 totals 15 residues. CDR3 DNA sequence: TGCGCCAGCAGCTTTCGGGGGGCGGCCAAAAACATTCAGTACTTC. Its protein is CASSFRGAAKNIQYF.

The gene calls are TRBV14 and TRBJ2-3, with D unclear. V dropped 0 bases and J dropped 2 bases, with 12 bases sitting between them. This CDR3 spans 16 amino acids. Looked up from germline, CDR1 is SGHDN and CDR2 is FVKESK. The CDR3 reads CASSQEPLWYTDTQYF. In DNA form, the CDR3 reads TGTGCCAGCAGCCAAGAGCCTCTTTGGTACACAGATACGCAGTATTTT. Full variable domain (rest looked up from reference TRBV14 and TRBJ2-3): EAGVTQFPSHSVIEKGQTVTLRCDPISGHDNLYWYRRVMGKEIKFLLHFVKESKQDESGMPNNRFLAERTGGTYSTLKVQPAELEDSGVYFCASSQEPLWYTDTQYFGPGTRLTVL.

The sample holds many counts of this clonotype. V and J are TRBV6-2 or TRBV6-3 and TRBJ2-1, with 9 positions matching TRBD2. Per the germline V gene, CDR1 is MNHEY and CDR2 is SVGEGT. The CDR3 has 18 residues. V shed 5 bases, J shed 8 bases, and the junction held 19 bases outside the gene matches. CDR3 nucleotides: TGTGCCAGCAGTCAACTTCTAGTCGGCGGGGGGGCCATCGATGAGCAGTTCTTC. Residues: CASSQLLVGGGAIDEQFF.

This clonotype was detected a few times. The rearrangement joins TRBV25-1 to TRBJ2-1, with 9 positions matching TRBD1. The germline CDR1 and CDR2 sequences are MGHDK and SYGVNS. The CDR3 is 15 residues long. V shed 3 bases and J 5 bases; nucleotides not matched to a gene: 5. This CDR3 is CASSDRDRVDNEQFF. CDR3 DNA sequence: TGTGCCAGCAGTGACCGGGACAGGGTCGACAATGAGCAGTTCTTC.

The chain recombines TRBV7-8 with TRBJ2-1; no clear D gene. V lost 0 bases and J 9 bases, leaving 9 bases between the germline ends. Looked up from germline, CDR1 is SGHVS and CDR2 is FQNEAQ. This CDR3 is built from 13 residues. CDR3 sequence reads: CASSLAVVGEQFF. The CDR3 coding sequence is TGTGCCAGCAGCTTAGCAGTGGTCGGTGAGCAGTTCTTC.

In its sample, this clonotype was seen a few times. The V gene is TRBV4-1, the J gene TRBJ2-7; a possible D gene is TRBD1 (6 bases). The CDR3 is 16 amino acids. The V and J ends lost 1 base and 5 bases respectively, with 18 bases between them. Per germline, CDR1 MGHRA and CDR2 YSYEKL. The CDR3 DNA sequence: TGCGCCAGCAGCCAAGGGGGCCAGGGGTTTTCGGACGAGCAGTACGTC. Translation: CASSQGGQGFSDEQYV.

This clonotype was picked up a small number of times. The chain has TRBV5-1 and TRBJ1-2, with a weak D call TRBD1 (5 bases). Between the trimmed V and J ends, which lost 3 bases and 6 bases, there was a span of 18 bases. The length of the CDR3 is 15 residues. Germline loops: CDR1 SGHRS, CDR2 YFSETQ. CDR3 nucleotide sequence: TGCGCCAGCAGCTACTCAACGACCGCGGGGGATGGCTACACCTTC. This translates into CASSYSTTAGDGYTF. Drawing the rest from reference TRBV5-1 and TRBJ1-2, the complete variable domain is KAGVTQTPRYLIKTRGQQVTLSCSPISGHRSVSWYQQTPGQGLQFLFEYFSETQRNKGNFPGRFSGRQFSNSRSEMNVSTLELGDSALYLCASSYSTTAGDGYTFGSGTRLTVV.

The chain joins TRBV5-1 to TRBJ2-1; a weak D match, TRBD1 (5 bases). The CDR3 contains 16 residues. Trimming cost V 4 bases and J 0 bases, with 14 bases left between them. Germline V gives CDR1 SGHRS, CDR2 YFSETQ. The CDR3 DNA is TGCGCCAGCAGCGGGCAGGGTTTAGGCTCCTACAATGAGCAGTTCTTC. Translating it yields CASSGQGLGSYNEQFF.

The chain uses TRBV4-3 and TRBJ2-7; D gene uncertain. V dropped 0 bases and J dropped 2 bases, with 11 bases sitting between them. Germline V gives CDR1 LGHNA, CDR2 YSLEER. The CDR3 is made up of 15 amino acids. This CDR3 reads CASSQETPGAYEQYF. For the CDR3, the DNA is TGCGCCAGCAGCCAAGAGACCCCCGGAGCCTACGAGCAGTACTTC.

The chain has TRBV5-5 and TRBJ2-1, with D tentatively TRBD2 (6 bases). This CDR3 region has 16 residues. Per germline, CDR1 SGHKS and CDR2 YYEKEE (reference sequence). V lost 0 bases and J 0 bases, leaving 10 bases between the germline ends. For the CDR3, the DNA is TGTGCCAGCAGCTTGGGGAGGGGCCCCTCCTACAATGAGCAGTTCTTC. The encoded protein is CASSLGRGPSYNEQFF.

The chain joins TRBV10-2 to TRBJ2-5, with D tentatively TRBD1 (5 bases). The germline V gene has CDR1 WSHSY and CDR2 SAAADI. This CDR3 has 14 residues. V dropped 8 bases and J dropped 3 bases, with 16 bases sitting between them. The CDR3: CASAWGPAEETQYF. The CDR3 DNA is TGCGCCAGCGCCTGGGGCCCCGCTGAAGAGACCCAGTACTTC.